Presented here are 31 T cell receptor beta chains from one specimen sequenced in a study of T cell responses to AZD1222 COVID-19 vaccine. This table comes from immunoSEQ multiplex PCR, and its TCRdb copy is limited to in-frame clones, with some not included. The sample has roughly 79,000 clones, about 90% seen once. The input for sequencing was peripheral blood, taken on day 0 of MenACWY control vaccination. Receptor source: an adult in good health.

This chain connects TRBV15 to TRBJ1-5, with D maybe TRBD1 (5 bases). This CDR3 region has 14 residues. Germline-derived CDR1 and CDR2 are LNHNV and YYDKDF (reference sequence). V lost 0 bases, J lost 6 bases, and 9 bases lay in between. The CDR3 nucleotides read TGTGCCACCAGCAGAGATCAGGGCAGTCAGCCCCAGCATTTT. Residues: CATSRDQGSQPQHF.

The chain uses TRBV9 and TRBJ2-7; 11 bases agree with TRBD1. The germline V gene encodes CDR1 SGDLS and CDR2 YYNGEE. CDR3 size: 15 residues. The V and J ends lost 3 bases and 3 bases, in that order; junction bases with no gene match: 5. In DNA, the CDR3 is TGTGCCAGCAGCGCCGGGACAGGGGGTAACTACGAGCAGTACTTC. This gives the protein CASSAGTGGNYEQYF. Full variable domain (missing parts from reference TRBV9 and TRBJ2-7): DSGVTQTPKHLITATGQRVTLRCSPRSGDLSVYWYQQSLDQGLQFLIQYYNGEERAKGNILERFSAQQFPDLHSELNLSSLELGDSALYFCASSAGTGGNYEQYFGPGTRLTVT.

This clone occurred once. V usage is TRBV11-1 and J usage is TRBJ2-4; TRBD1 agrees at 8 bases. With 2 bases clipped from V and 6 bases from J, the junction kept 9 bases outside the gene matches. Germline CDR1 is SGHAT and CDR2 is FQDESV (reference sequence). This CDR3 has 16 amino acids. The CDR3 loop reads CASSLRGTGGLNIQYF. The CDR3 nucleotides read TGTGCCAGCAGCTTAAGGGGGACAGGAGGATTAAACATTCAGTACTTC.

This chain joins TRBV28 and TRBJ2-1; D is undetermined. Germline CDR1 and CDR2: MDHEN and SYDVKM. This CDR3 comprises 13 residues. Between the trimmed V and J ends, which lost 4 bases and 5 bases, there was a span of 9 bases. In DNA form, the CDR3 reads TGTGCCAGCAGTTGGGGATCTAACAATGAGCAGTTCTTC. Amino acid sequence: CASSWGSNNEQFF. The whole variable domain, remainder taken from reference TRBV28 and TRBJ2-1, is DVKVTQSSRYLVKRTGEKVFLECVQDMDHENMFWYRQDPGLGLRLIYFSYDVKMKEKGDIPEGYSVSREKKERFSLILESASTNQTSMYLCASSWGSNNEQFFGPGTRLTVL.

This chain uses TRBV5-5 with TRBJ1-1; D not resolved. This CDR3 is 12 amino acids long. Per the germline V gene, CDR1 is SGHKS and CDR2 is YYEKEE (reference sequence). V was shortened by 4 bases and J by 5 bases, with 9 bases between the two germline ends. CDR3 loop: CASSLSVTEAFF. The CDR3 nucleotides read TGTGCCAGCAGCCTATCGGTAACTGAAGCTTTCTTT.

V is TRBV18 and J is TRBJ2-1; D remains ambiguous. Trimming took 2 bases from V and 5 from J, leaving 10 bases between them. This CDR3 is 14 amino acids long. Germline V gene sequence: CDR1 KGHSH, CDR2 LQKENI. The CDR3 nucleotides read TGTGCCAGCTCACCATGGACCGACGACAATGAGCAGTTCTTC. Translating gives CASSPWTDDNEQFF.

The rearrangement joins TRBV5-1 to TRBJ2-1; D is possibly TRBD1 (6 bases). Germline V gene lookup returns CDR1 SGHRS and CDR2 YFSETQ. The CDR3 has 13 residues. V lost 1 base and J 11 bases, leaving 13 bases between the germline ends. CDR3 in DNA: TGCGCCAGCAGCTTGAACAGGGTGGGTCAGCAGTTCTTC. Translating gives CASSLNRVGQQFF.

This clone was detected once. This chain connects TRBV18 to TRBJ2-7; D perhaps matches TRBD1 (5 bases). V was cut by 0 bases and J by 4 bases, with 13 bases left in between. The germline V gene has CDR1 KGHSH and CDR2 LQKENI. There are 15 residues in the CDR3. The DNA of the CDR3 is TGTGCCAGCTCACCACCGGAAGGGGAACAGTACGAGCAGTACTTC. It codes for CASSPPEGEQYEQYF. Variable domain in full (rest from reference TRBV18 and TRBJ2-7): NAGVMQNPRHLVRRRGQEARLRCSPMKGHSHVYWYRQLPEEGLKFMVYLQKENIIDESGMPKERFSAEFPKEGPSILRIQQVVRGDSAAYFCASSPPEGEQYEQYFGPGTRLTVT.

This sequence joins TRBV28 and TRBJ2-2, with TRBD2 matching over 11 bases. J gave up 7 bases and V 6 bases, and 10 bases lay outside the gene matches. The CDR3 has 16 amino acids. The V gene's germline CDR1 is MDHEN and CDR2 SYDVKM. In DNA, the CDR3 is TGTGCCAGCAGCCATCCGCCGGGACTAGCGGTCGGGGAGCTGTTTTTT. This gives the protein CASSHPPGLAVGELFF.

The chain recombines TRBV9 with TRBJ2-1; D might be TRBD2 (6 bases). The germline CDR1 and CDR2 sequences are SGDLS and YYNGEE. This CDR3 region has 13 residues. V gave up 0 bases and J gave up 12 bases, with 13 bases separating them. In DNA form, the CDR3 reads TGTGCCAGCAGCGTAGGCGGCGGGGCTGGGCAGTTCTTC. Protein: CASSVGGGAGQFF.

This clone was counted only a few times. The chain has TRBV6-2 or TRBV6-3 and TRBJ2-7, with D possibly being TRBD1 (6 bases). Germline CDR1 is MNHEY and CDR2 is SVGEGT. The CDR3 is made up of 14 amino acids. The V end lost 6 bases, the J end lost 2 bases, and 14 bases lay between the germline ends. CDR3 region: CASSDRPSPYEQYF. The CDR3 coding sequence is TGTGCCAGCAGCGACAGGCCCTCTCCCTACGAGCAGTACTTC.

The V call is TRBV5-4, the J call TRBJ2-7; 9 nucleotides line up with TRBD1. V trimming: 5 bases; J trimming: 3 bases; junction bases outside the gene matches: 9. This CDR3 has 15 residues. Germline values: CDR1 SGHNT, CDR2 YYREEE (reference sequence). CDR3 sequence reads: CASSPGGDRDYEQYF. The CDR3 DNA sequence: TGTGCCAGCAGTCCTGGGGGGGACAGGGACTACGAGCAGTACTTC.

The chain has TRBV27 and TRBJ1-1, with 9 positions matching TRBD1. J gave up 4 bases and V 6 bases, and 3 bases lay outside the gene matches. The CDR3 spans 13 residues. The germline V gene encodes CDR1 MNHEY and CDR2 SMNVEV (reference sequence). The chain's CDR3 is CASRWDRATEAFF. The CDR3 coding sequence is TGTGCCAGCAGGTGGGACAGGGCCACTGAAGCTTTCTTT.

The CDR3 is CASSQDLGPYGYTF. The CDR3 coding sequence is TGCGCCAGCAGCCAAGATCTGGGCCCCTATGGCTACACCTTC. The J gene is TRBJ1-2, the V gene TRBV4-3; D call uncertain. Germline CDR1 reads LGHNA; CDR2 reads YSLEER. CDR3 length: 14 residues. V dropped 0 bases and J dropped 4 bases, with 9 bases sitting between them.

The J gene is TRBJ2-7, the V gene TRBV27, with TRBD1 matching 11 bases. Germline values: CDR1 MNHEY, CDR2 SMNVEV (reference sequence). V dropped 2 bases and J dropped 2; count of bases not matched to a gene: 2. The CDR3 is 15 amino acids. DNA of the CDR3: TGTGCCAGCAGTTTACTGGGACAGGGGGCCTACGAGCAGTACTTC. This encodes CASSLLGQGAYEQYF.

The chain uses TRBV7-8 and TRBJ1-6; possibly TRBD1 for D (5 bases). V was cut by 1 base and J by 7 bases, with 11 bases left in between. This CDR3 is built from 15 residues. Germline V gene sequence: CDR1 SGHVS, CDR2 FQNEAQ. CDR3: CASSLVGAVNSPLHF. The CDR3 coding sequence is TGTGCCAGCAGCTTAGTCGGGGCGGTGAATTCACCCCTCCACTTT.

This clone has more than one count but fewer than ten. The chain couples TRBV3-1 (or the pseudogene TRBV3-2) to TRBJ2-5, with D maybe TRBD1 (6 bases). Germline V gives CDR1 LGHDT, CDR2 YNNKEL (reference sequence). Between the trimmed V and J ends, which lost 3 bases and 1 base, there was a span of 9 bases. The CDR3 sequence is 14 residues long. The CDR3 DNA reads TGTGCCAGCAGCCAGGGACACCTCCAAGAGACCCAGTACTTC. This encodes CASSQGHLQETQYF.

A single count supports this clone. The chain has TRBV5-4 and TRBJ2-5, with 13 bases lining up with TRBD2. From germline, CDR1 is SGHNT and CDR2 YYREEE (reference sequence). V dropped 1 base and J dropped 3; count of bases not matched to a gene: 9. The CDR3 spans 18 residues. This CDR3 is CASSLPTSGRHGEETQYF. The CDR3 DNA follows: TGTGCCAGCAGCTTGCCGACTAGCGGGAGGCATGGGGAAGAGACCCAGTACTTC. Full variable domain (missing parts from reference TRBV5-4 and TRBJ2-5): ETGVTQSPTHLIKTRGQQVTLRCSSQSGHNTVSWYQQALGQGPQFIFQYYREEENGRGNFPPRFSGLQFPNYSSELNVNALELDDSALYLCASSLPTSGRHGEETQYFGPGTRLLVL.

The V call is TRBV3-1 (or the pseudogene TRBV3-2), the J call TRBJ1-1; 7 bases are a match to TRBD1. V gave up 0 bases and J gave up 3 bases; unmatched junction bases: 4. The CDR3 has 15 amino acids. CDR1 is LGHDT and CDR2 is YNNKEL in the germline V gene (reference sequence). The CDR3 region is CASSQDRQGYTEAFF. CDR3 nucleotide sequence: TGTGCCAGCAGCCAAGATCGACAGGGTTACACTGAAGCTTTCTTT.

The V and J genes are TRBV9 and TRBJ2-7; possible D gene TRBD2, 5 bases. Between the trimmed V and J ends, which lost 4 bases and 0 bases, there was a span of 11 bases. The CDR3 is 14 amino acids. Germline V lookup: CDR1 SGDLS, CDR2 YYNGEE. The CDR3 region is CASSSEGSSYEQYF. CDR3 sequence (DNA): TGTGCCAGCAGCTCAGAGGGAAGCTCCTACGAGCAGTACTTC.

This clone was recorded a few times. This sequence joins TRBV6-4 and TRBJ1-2; 10 nucleotides line up with TRBD1. There are 15 residues in the CDR3. Trimming removed 4 bases from V and 7 bases from J; junction bases left unmatched: 9. Germline values: CDR1 MRHNA, CDR2 SNTAGT. CDR3 sequence: CASSAGQGGPLGYTF. CDR3 nucleotide sequence: TGTGCCAGCAGTGCCGGACAGGGGGGTCCCCTTGGCTACACCTTC.

This chain joins TRBV7-7 and TRBJ2-3, with no clear D. CDR1 and CDR2 (germline): SSHAT, FNYEAQ (reference sequence). The V end was cut by 1 base, the J end by 2 bases, with 10 bases between. The CDR3 length is 15 residues. CDR3 sequence: CASSLGGMNTDTQYF. The CDR3 DNA is TGTGCCAGCAGCTTAGGGGGAATGAACACAGATACGCAGTATTTT.

The V and J genes are TRBV3-1 (or the pseudogene TRBV3-2) and TRBJ2-3; D perhaps matches TRBD2 (5 bases). Between the trimmed V and J ends, which lost 1 base and 3 bases, there was a span of 23 bases. The CDR3 length is 19 residues. Germline loops: CDR1 LGHDT, CDR2 YNNKEL (reference sequence). CDR3 coding DNA: TGTGCCAGCAGCCAAGTACCAGACCTGGCTGGGAGAGGAACAGATACGCAGTATTTT. Amino acid sequence: CASSQVPDLAGRGTDTQYF.

The chain couples TRBV5-1 to TRBJ2-2, with D tentatively TRBD2 (6 bases). Germline CDR1 SGHRS, CDR2 YFSETQ. V dropped 3 bases and J dropped 4 bases, with 13 bases sitting between them. The CDR3 totals 15 residues. CDR3 in DNA: TGCGCCAGCAGCTGGGGGGATTTATCCACCGGGGAGCTGTTTTTT. Residues: CASSWGDLSTGELFF.

CDR3 DNA: TGTGCCAGCAGCGGCCTCGGCATCAATCAGCCCCAGCATTTT. Residues: CASSGLGINQPQHF. The chain joins TRBV9 to TRBJ1-5; no clear D. Trimming pared 3 bases from V and 3 bases from J, leaving 10 bases between. CDR3 length: 14 amino acids. Germline CDR1 is SGDLS and CDR2 is YYNGEE.

V is TRBV9 and J is TRBJ2-7; no firm D call. V was pared by 0 bases and J by 0 bases, with 4 bases between. The V gene's germline CDR1 is SGDLS and CDR2 YYNGEE. The CDR3 spans 13 residues. The CDR3 loop reads CASSVDGSYEQYF. The CDR3 coding sequence is TGTGCCAGCAGCGTAGATGGCTCCTACGAGCAGTACTTC.

The rearrangement links TRBV7-2 to TRBJ2-5; D is uncertain. The CDR3 length is 14 residues. Germline-derived CDR1 and CDR2 are SGHTA and FQGNSA. The V gene lost 4 bases and the J gene lost 4 bases, with 13 bases spanning the gap. Written as DNA, the CDR3 is TGTGCCAGCAGCTACGGACGACGTGGAGAGACCCAGTACTTC. It yields the protein CASSYGRRGETQYF.

The chain uses TRBV20-1 and TRBJ1-2; D might be TRBD1 (6 bases). Germline CDR1 reads DFQATT; CDR2 reads SNEGSKA (reference sequence). The CDR3 sequence is 15 residues long. The ends were cut back, 3 bases at V and 4 bases at J, with 18 bases in the middle. CDR3 sequence (DNA): TGCAGTGCTAGTAGGGGGAGATCAGACGCCTATGGCTACACCTTC. This sequence encodes CSASRGRSDAYGYTF.

The genes are TRBV29-1 and TRBJ1-1, with 7 bases aligning to TRBD1. Germline assignment: CDR1 SQVTM and CDR2 ANQGSEA. J was trimmed by 7 bases and V by 7 bases; bases with no gene match: 3. This CDR3 comprises 10 residues. CDR3 sequence reads: CSGGDSEAFF. The CDR3 DNA is TGCAGCGGGGGGGACAGTGAAGCTTTCTTT.

The chain joins TRBV6-2 or TRBV6-3 to TRBJ2-5; a possible D gene is TRBD2 (6 bases). The CDR3 spans 16 residues. Germline V gene lookup returns CDR1 MNHEY and CDR2 SVGEGT. V shed 2 bases and J shed 3 bases, with 16 bases lying between them. The CDR3 sequence: CASSYPLAGGKETQYF. The CDR3 DNA sequence: TGTGCCAGCAGTTACCCGCTTGCCGGGGGAAAAGAGACCCAGTACTTC.

The chain recombines TRBV4-3 with TRBJ2-1; possibly TRBD2 for D (5 bases). Germline lookup yields CDR1 LGHNA and CDR2 YSLEER. This CDR3 spans 14 amino acids. V was cut by 1 base and J by 6 bases, with 10 bases left in between. The CDR3: CASSQVPGINEQFF. DNA of the CDR3: TGCGCCAGCAGCCAAGTTCCCGGGATCAATGAGCAGTTCTTC.